The sequence of this T cell receptor beta chain was determined in a study of Graves' ophthalmopathy and Graves' hyperthyroidism. Overall study findings and caveats: Most thyroid clonotypes expanded beyond 0.001 frequency were also found in blood.

Amplification of the TCR beta CDR3 regions used RNA transcripts (as template). The library came from an HTBI-primed first-round RT-PCR and a second-round multiplex PCR. MiXCR, applied by TCRdb to the multiplex PCR reads, yields one record per CDR3 protein. The sample shows more than 300,000 distinct CDR3 sequences, about 16% of them seen only once. This clonotype was counted at least ten times. Its antigen is undetermined. Germline CDR1 is DFQATT and CDR2 is SNEGSKA (reference sequence). V was trimmed by 8 bases and J by 3 bases, leaving 10 bases between them. The CDR3 consists of 11 residues. Sequencing input: peripheral blood. This clonotype was sampled from a woman aged 18-29 years with stable Graves' hyperthyroidism. The chain couples TRBV20-1 to TRBJ1-1, with D uncertain. The CDR3 DNA sequence: TGCAGTTACCTCTGGGACACTGAAGCTTTCTTT. Amino acids: CSYLWDTEAFF.